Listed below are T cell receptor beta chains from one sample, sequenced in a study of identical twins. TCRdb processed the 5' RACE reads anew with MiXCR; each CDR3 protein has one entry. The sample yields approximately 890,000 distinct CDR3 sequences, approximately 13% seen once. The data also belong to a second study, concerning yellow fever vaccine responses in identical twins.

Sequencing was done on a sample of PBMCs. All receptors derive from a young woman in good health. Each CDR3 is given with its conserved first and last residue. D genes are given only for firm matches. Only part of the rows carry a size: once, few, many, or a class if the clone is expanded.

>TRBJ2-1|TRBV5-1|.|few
TGCGCCAGCAGCGTGGGGTTACTAGGAAAGGTGGCTAATGAGCAGTTCTTC
CASSVGLLGKVANEQFF
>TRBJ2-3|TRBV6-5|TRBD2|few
TGTGCCAGCAGTTACTCCTCTGCGCGGGGGACCCTCACAGATACGCAGTATTTT
CASSYSSARGTLTDTQYF
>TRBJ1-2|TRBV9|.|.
TGTGCCAGCAGCACGCGGACAGCGATAACCTTC
CASSTRTAITF
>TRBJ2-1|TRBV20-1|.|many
TGCAGTGCTAGAGACGGTAGCTCCTACAATGAGCAGTTCTTC
CSARDGSSYNEQFF
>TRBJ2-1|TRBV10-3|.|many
TGTGCCACCCTCGAGCGGGTGGGTTCCTACAATGAGCAGTTCTTC
CATLERVGSYNEQFF
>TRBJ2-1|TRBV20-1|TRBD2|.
TGCAGTGCAAGGAGCGGGGGGGCGTTTGAGCAGTTCTTC
CSARSGGAFEQFF
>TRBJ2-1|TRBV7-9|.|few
TGTGCCAGCAGCTTCGAGGACAATGAGCAGTTCTTC
CASSFEDNEQFF
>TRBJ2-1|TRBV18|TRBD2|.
TGTGCCAGCTCACTACTAACTAGCGTTAAATCCTACAATGAGCAGTTCTTC
CASSLLTSVKSYNEQFF
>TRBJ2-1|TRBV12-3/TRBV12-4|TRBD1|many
TGTGCCAGCAGTGCGTCGACCAGGGGGCCGGGGGAGCAGTTCTTC
CASSASTRGPGEQFF
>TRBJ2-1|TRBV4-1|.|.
TGCGCCAGCTCCCCCCCGCAGGGGTATGGGCATGAGCAGTTCTTC
CASSPPQGYGHEQFF
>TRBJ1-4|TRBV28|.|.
TGTGCCAGCTCCCCGCTTGGGGAGTCGGGCGAAAAACTGTTTTTT
CASSPLGESGEKLFF
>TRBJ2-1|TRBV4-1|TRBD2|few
TGCGCCAGCAGCCAAGGACTAGCGAATTCCTACAATGAGCAGTTCTTC
CASSQGLANSYNEQFF
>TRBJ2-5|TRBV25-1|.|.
TGTGCCAGCAGTGAATCGCGGGAGAGGGGGGAGACCCAGTACTTC
CASSESRERGETQYF
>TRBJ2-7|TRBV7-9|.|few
TGTGCCAGCAGCTACGGGACACCTACCTACGAGCAGTACTTC
CASSYGTPTYEQYF
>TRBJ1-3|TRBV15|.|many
TGTGCCACCAGCAGAGATATAAACTCTGGAAACACCATATATTTT
CATSRDINSGNTIYF
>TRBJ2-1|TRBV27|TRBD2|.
TGTGCCAGCAGGAGGGGGGGACTAGCGGGGCAAAGCTCCTACAATGAGCAGTTCTTC
CASRRGGLAGQSSYNEQFF
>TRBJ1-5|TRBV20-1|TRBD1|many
TGCAGTGCTATCGGGACAGGGAATCAGCCCCAGCATTTT
CSAIGTGNQPQHF
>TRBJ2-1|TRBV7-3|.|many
TGTGCCAGCAGCCTCGAGGGATTAAGCTCCTACAATGAGCAGTTCTTC
CASSLEGLSSYNEQFF
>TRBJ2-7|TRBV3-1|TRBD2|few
TGTGCCTGCAGCCAGGGACTAGCGGGAGCCTTCGACTACGAGCAGTACTTC
CACSQGLAGAFDYEQYF
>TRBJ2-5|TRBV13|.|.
TGTGCCAGCAGCGGAAGGGGGGGTCGTGAGACCCAGTACTTC
CASSGRGGRETQYF